The 30 T cell receptor beta chains reported below all come from one sample, sequenced in a study of cytomegalovirus exposure and HLA in healthy donors. In the PCR, 60 Vbeta and 13 Jbeta primers were used. The table came from immunoSEQ multiplex PCR; TCRdb's copy has only in-frame clones and leaves some out. The sample includes about 180,000 clones, around 81% of them seen just once. Input material: PBMCs. The receptors here all came from a woman aged 30 to 39 in good health and CMV-seronegative.

The chain carries TRBV4-1 and TRBJ1-1; D ambiguous. Germline values: CDR1 MGHRA, CDR2 YSYEKL. Trimming left V 1 base short and J 2 bases short, with 5 bases between. CDR3 length: 13 residues. The CDR3 sequence is CASSQVRNTEAFF. Written as DNA, the CDR3 is TGCGCCAGCAGCCAAGTCAGAAACACTGAAGCTTTCTTT.

This chain uses TRBV7-7 with TRBJ2-3; a possible D gene is TRBD2 (6 bases). V lost 5 bases to trimming and J lost 5 bases, with 17 bases between them. The CDR3 consists of 15 residues. Germline assignment: CDR1 SSHAT and CDR2 FNYEAQ (reference sequence). In nucleotides, the CDR3 is TGTGCCAGCAGCCGATCCGGGACTCGAGGAGATACGCAGTATTTT. This sequence encodes CASSRSGTRGDTQYF.

The gene calls are TRBV27 and TRBJ2-7, with 8 bases identical to TRBD2. With V trimmed by 7 bases and J by 2 bases, 7 bases remained unmatched. The CDR3 is made up of 14 amino acids. The germline gives CDR1 MNHEY, CDR2 SMNVEV (reference sequence). Here the CDR3 reads CASNPGGSAYEQYF. The DNA of the CDR3 is TGTGCCAGCAACCCGGGGGGGTCAGCCTACGAGCAGTACTTC.

The chain employs TRBV27 and TRBJ2-7, with 9 bases identical to TRBD1. With V trimmed by 0 bases and J by 6 bases, 9 bases remained unmatched. The CDR3 spans 16 residues. Per germline, CDR1 MNHEY and CDR2 SMNVEV (reference sequence). In nucleotides, the CDR3 is TGTGCCAGCAGTTTATCTTCCGGGACAGGGAGTCGCGAGCAGTACTTC. As protein: CASSLSSGTGSREQYF.

The chain employs TRBV7-2 and TRBJ1-3, with 7 bases that match TRBD1. The V segment lost 4 bases and the J segment 9 bases; nucleotides outside the gene matches: 12. The germline gives CDR1 SGHTA, CDR2 FQGNSA. The CDR3 spans 15 residues. The CDR3 DNA is TGTGCCAGCAGCTCCCCGGGACAGACGGTCGCCACCATATATTTT. Protein sequence: CASSSPGQTVATIYF.

The chain recombines TRBV2 with TRBJ1-1, with 9 bases identical to TRBD1. Germline V lookup: CDR1 SNHLY, CDR2 FYNNEI. This CDR3 has 13 residues. Trimming took 6 bases from V and 1 from J; bases not matched to a gene: 0. The CDR3 region has the DNA TGTGCCAGCAGGGACAGGGGGAACACTGAAGCTTTCTTT. Translating gives CASRDRGNTEAFF.

A note on this clone: A junction boundary mismatches the germline segment, possibly from a read error. The chain employs TRBV7-9 and TRBJ2-2, with D possibly being TRBD2 (6 bases). The CDR3 runs to 16 residues. The germline CDR1 and CDR2 sequences are SEHNR and FQNEAQ (reference sequence). The CDR3 reads CSSTRGGGVNTGELFF. DNA for the CDR3: TGTTCCAGCACCCGAGGCGGCGGGGTGAACACCGGGGAGCTGTTTTTT. Variable domain in full (rest from reference TRBV7-9 and TRBJ2-2): DTGVSQNPRHKITKRGQNVTFRCDPISEHNRLYWYRQTLGQGPEFLTYFQNEAQLEKSRLLSDRFSAERPKGSFSTLEIQRTEQGDSAMYLCSSTRGGGVNTGELFFGEGSRLTVL.

V is TRBV19 and J is TRBJ2-7; 10 nucleotides align to TRBD2. V was pared by 6 bases and J by 4 bases, with 12 bases of the junction left unmatched. This CDR3 has 16 amino acids. Germline V gene sequence: CDR1 LNHDA, CDR2 SQIVND (reference sequence). The CDR3 DNA follows: TGTGCCAGTAGCAGAATTCTGGCTAGCGGGAGTTACGAGCAGTACTTC. Its translation: CASSRILASGSYEQYF.

As for this clone: Sequence at one end of the junction differs from germline and may be a read error. The chain joins TRBV27 to TRBJ2-4, with no clear D. CDR1 is MNHEY and CDR2 is SMNVEV in the germline V gene (reference sequence). The CDR3 consists of 12 residues. The CDR3: CASSFDMNSQYF. The CDR3, as DNA: TGTGCCAGCAGCTTTGATATGAACAGTCAGTACTTC.

The gene calls are TRBV18 and TRBJ1-2; TRBD1 might be the D (5 bases). The V and J ends lost 1 base and 4 bases respectively, with 10 bases between them. The CDR3 runs 14 residues. Germline CDR1 and CDR2: KGHSH and LQKENI. Here the CDR3 DNA reads TGTGCCAGCTCACCACTGGACATTGGCTATGGCTACACCTTC. Its translation is CASSPLDIGYGYTF.

The rearrangement joins TRBV4-1 to TRBJ2-7; 7 bases line up with TRBD1. Germline assignment: CDR1 MGHRA and CDR2 YSYEKL. Trimming cost V 4 bases and J 7 bases; bases outside gene matches: 10. CDR3 length: 14 amino acids. The CDR3, as DNA: TGCGCCAGCAGCCTCGCGACAGGGCCTGGTGAGCAGTACTTC. The encoded protein is CASSLATGPGEQYF.

The chain carries TRBV7-2 and TRBJ2-1; 7 bases agree with TRBD2. The CDR3 length is 14 residues. The ends lost 3 bases at V and 5 bases at J; junction bases unmatched: 4. Germline CDR1 SGHTA, CDR2 FQGNSA. The CDR3 DNA reads TGTGCCAGCAGCTTTTCTAGCGGAGACAATGAGCAGTTCTTC. Its protein product is CASSFSSGDNEQFF. The full variable domain, rest sourced from reference TRBV7-2 and TRBJ2-1, is GAGVSQSPSNKVTEKGKDVELRCDPISGHTALYWYRQSLGQGLEFLIYFQGNSAPDKSGLPSDRFSAERTGGSVSTLTIQRTQQEDSAVYLCASSFSSGDNEQFFGPGTRLTVL.

The rearrangement uses TRBV10-1 and TRBJ2-5; D is unresolved. V lost 7 bases and J 7 bases, leaving 10 bases between the germline ends. The CDR3 spans 11 residues. Germline assignment: CDR1 WNHNN and CDR2 SYGVQD (reference sequence). The CDR3: CASTGPGTQYF. Here the CDR3 DNA reads TGCGCCAGCACTGGGCCAGGGACCCAGTACTTC.

The genes are TRBV27 and TRBJ1-5; D remains unclear. Per the germline V gene, CDR1 is MNHEY and CDR2 is SMNVEV (reference sequence). V lost 8 bases and J lost 4, with 12 bases in between. This CDR3 spans 13 amino acids. The CDR3 nucleotides are TGTGCCAGCTCGGACCGGGAGAATCAGCCCCAGCATTTT. This translates into CASSDRENQPQHF.

The chain has TRBV27 and TRBJ1-1; D is possibly TRBD1 (5 bases). This CDR3 is built from 14 residues. Germline CDR1 MNHEY, CDR2 SMNVEV (reference sequence). The V end lost 7 bases, the J end lost 0 bases, and 12 bases lay between the germline ends. The CDR3 coding sequence is TGTGCCAGCAAACAGGTACGCATGAACACTGAAGCTTTCTTT. Its translation: CASKQVRMNTEAFF.

The V gene is TRBV12-2, the J gene TRBJ2-1; the table's D call of TRBD1 was not tested on the DNA. TRBV12-2 is a pseudogene segment. This CDR3 has 21 amino acids. The CDR3 region has the DNA TGTGCAAGTCGCTTAGCCTACCGAACCAGGCAGGCCGATCTCAGGGACAATGAGCAGTTCTTC. It translates to CASRLAYRTRQADLRDNEQFF.

The chain recombines TRBV19 with TRBJ2-6; tentative D call: TRBD2 (6 bases). The CDR3 loop spans 16 amino acids. V was trimmed by 1 base and J by 4 bases, leaving 11 bases between them. The germline V gene has CDR1 LNHDA and CDR2 SQIVND (reference sequence). The chain's CDR3 is CASSIAGEPGANVLTF. The CDR3, as DNA: TGTGCCAGTAGTATAGCGGGAGAGCCGGGGGCCAACGTCCTGACTTTC.

V usage is TRBV27 and J usage is TRBJ2-5; no clear D gene. The end of the DNA is better explained by TRBJ2-7, so the J call may be wrong. This CDR3 has 15 residues. Germline V gene data show CDR1 as MNHEY and CDR2 as SMNVEV (reference sequence). The CDR3 DNA is TGTGCCAGCAGTTCCCAGACTCGCCCTACCTACGAGCAGTACTTC. Encoded protein: CASSSQTRPTYEQYF.

This clone appeared once. The rearrangement links TRBV2 to TRBJ2-1; 10 bases fit TRBD2. Germline V gives CDR1 SNHLY, CDR2 FYNNEI. There are 14 residues in the CDR3. Trimming took 6 bases from V and 2 from J; bases not matched to a gene: 1. CDR3 bases: TGTGCCAGCAGAACTAGCGGGACCTACAATGAGCAGTTCTTC. Its protein is CASRTSGTYNEQFF.

J is TRBJ2-1 and V is TRBV5-4; possibly TRBD2 for D (5 bases). This CDR3 contains 16 residues. V was cut by 2 bases and J by 1 base, with 13 bases left in between. Germline V gene lookup returns CDR1 SGHNT and CDR2 YYREEE (reference sequence). CDR3 sequence: CASSLAASRSYNEQFF. CDR3 bases: TGTGCCAGCAGCTTAGCGGCCAGTAGATCCTACAATGAGCAGTTCTTC.

This rearrangement joins TRBV28 to TRBJ2-7; 7 positions match TRBD1. Germline values: CDR1 MDHEN, CDR2 SYDVKM. The CDR3 covers 15 residues. The V and J ends lost 5 bases and 2 bases, in that order; junction bases with no gene match: 9. The DNA of the CDR3 is TGTGCCAGCAGTCCGTCGAGGGACAGAGCCTACGAGCAGTACTTC. Encoded protein: CASSPSRDRAYEQYF.

The J gene is TRBJ1-1, the V gene TRBV5-1; D possibly corresponds to TRBD1 (6 bases). Germline V gene lookup returns CDR1 SGHRS and CDR2 YFSETQ. Trimming cost V 8 bases and J 0 bases, with 14 bases left between them. The CDR3 sequence is 14 residues long. CDR3 nucleotide sequence: TGCGCCAGTACACTCCAGGGGATGAACACTGAAGCTTTCTTT. Translation gives CASTLQGMNTEAFF.

The genes are TRBV7-8 and TRBJ2-3; D not certain. This CDR3 region has 14 residues. The V and J ends lost 5 bases and 0 bases respectively, with 9 bases between them. Germline lookup yields CDR1 SGHVS and CDR2 FQNEAQ. CDR3 coding DNA: TGTGCCAGCAGCCTTACACGTAGCACAGATACGCAGTATTTT. This codes for CASSLTRSTDTQYF.

The V call is TRBV5-4, the J call TRBJ1-3; the match to TRBD1 covers 9 bases. This CDR3 is 15 amino acids long. With V trimmed by 4 bases and J by 4 bases, 6 bases remained unmatched. Germline CDR1 and CDR2: SGHNT and YYREEE (reference sequence). The CDR3 DNA reads as TGTGCCAGCAGCGCGGGACAGGGCGCAGGAAACACCATATATTTT. It codes for CASSAGQGAGNTIYF.

V usage is TRBV7-2 and J usage is TRBJ2-6; 9 positions agree with TRBD2. The CDR3 spans 17 residues. CDR1 is SGHTA, CDR2 FQGNSA, per germline. V dropped 7 bases and J dropped 0; count of bases not matched to a gene: 7. CDR3 loop: CASIKAGGSSGANVLTF. CDR3 bases: TGTGCCAGCATTAAAGCGGGAGGCTCCTCTGGGGCCAACGTCCTGACTTTC.

The chain uses TRBV14 and TRBJ2-1, with D tentatively TRBD2 (6 bases). Germline V CDR1 and CDR2: SGHDN, FVKESK. This CDR3 contains 17 residues. V shed 1 base and J shed 7 bases, with 20 bases lying between them. The CDR3 protein is CASSQGQRVFFENEQFF. The CDR3 bases are TGTGCCAGCAGCCAAGGTCAGCGGGTGTTTTTTGAGAATGAGCAGTTCTTC. Combining the CDR3 with reference TRBV14 and TRBJ2-1 gives the whole variable domain EAGVTQFPSHSVIEKGQTVTLRCDPISGHDNLYWYRRVMGKEIKFLLHFVKESKQDESGMPNNRFLAERTGGTYSTLKVQPAELEDSGVYFCASSQGQRVFFENEQFFGPGTRLTVL.

This chain links TRBV7-2 with TRBJ2-7; TRBD1 matches at 7 bases. CDR1 and CDR2 (germline): SGHTA, FQGNSA. The CDR3 extends over 16 amino acids. The V and J ends lost 4 bases and 5 bases, in that order; junction bases with no gene match: 14. The CDR3 coding sequence is TGTGCCAGCAGCTCCTCCGGGACAGAAAGCCACCACGAGCAGTACTTC. Translated: CASSSSGTESHHEQYF.

There are a few counts of this clone. V is TRBV4-3 and J is TRBJ2-2; D gene ambiguous. This CDR3 contains 15 residues. Between the trimmed V and J ends, which lost 0 bases and 4 bases, there was a span of 9 bases. CDR1 and CDR2 (germline): LGHNA, YSLEER. The CDR3 here is CASSQELRVTGELFF. In nucleotides, the CDR3 is TGCGCCAGCAGCCAAGAACTCCGGGTCACCGGGGAGCTGTTTTTT.

About this clone itself: The junction departs from germline at one end; a sequencing error may be responsible. The same CDR3 can be traced to other DNA sequences in this sample. V gene TRBV28 combines with J gene TRBJ1-1; possibly TRBD1 for D (5 bases). CDR3 length: 15 amino acids. In germline, CDR1 is MDHEN, CDR2 SYDVKM. The CDR3 DNA sequence: TGTGCCAGCATGGGGGGTCTCCGCATGAACACTGAAGCCTTCTTT. Its translation: CASMGGLRMNTEAFF.

The chain employs TRBV28 and TRBJ1-4; a possible D gene is TRBD1 (5 bases). The V end lost 3 bases, the J end lost 4 bases, and 15 bases lay between the germline ends. The length of the CDR3 is 16 residues. Germline loops: CDR1 MDHEN, CDR2 SYDVKM. CDR3 nucleotide sequence: TGTGCCAGCAGTTTTATTCTAAGGGGCCTTAATGAAAAACTGTTTTTT. This sequence encodes CASSFILRGLNEKLFF. Full variable domain (missing parts from reference TRBV28 and TRBJ1-4): DVKVTQSSRYLVKRTGEKVFLECVQDMDHENMFWYRQDPGLGLRLIYFSYDVKMKEKGDIPEGYSVSREKKERFSLILESASTNQTSMYLCASSFILRGLNEKLFFGSGTQLSVL.